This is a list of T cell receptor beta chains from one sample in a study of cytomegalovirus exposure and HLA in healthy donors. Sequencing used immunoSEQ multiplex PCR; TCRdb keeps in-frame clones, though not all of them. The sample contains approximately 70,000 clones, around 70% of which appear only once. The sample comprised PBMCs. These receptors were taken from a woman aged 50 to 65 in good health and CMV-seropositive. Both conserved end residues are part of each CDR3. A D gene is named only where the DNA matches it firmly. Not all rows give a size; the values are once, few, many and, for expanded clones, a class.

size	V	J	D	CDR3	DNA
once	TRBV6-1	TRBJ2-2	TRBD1	CASRQQGMNTGELFF	TGTGCCAGCAGACAACAGGGGATGAACACCGGGGAGCTGTTTTTT
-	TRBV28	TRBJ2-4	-	CASQGFLAKNIQYF	TGTGCCAGCCAGGGGTTCCTAGCCAAAAACATTCAGTACTTC
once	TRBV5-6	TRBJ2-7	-	CASSWTGSYEQYF	TGTGCCAGCAGCTGGACGGGATCCTACGAGCAGTACTTC
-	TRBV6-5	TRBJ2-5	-	CASSYRWGGETQYF	TGTGCCAGCAGTTACCGGTGGGGCGGTGAGACCCAGTACTTC
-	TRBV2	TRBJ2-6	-	CATGDGISGANVLTF	TGTGCCACAGGCGACGGAATATCTGGGGCCAACGTCCTGACTTTC
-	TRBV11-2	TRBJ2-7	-	CASSLERGELGYEQYF	TGTGCCAGCAGCTTAGAACGTGGGGAGTTGGGCTACGAGCAGTACTTC
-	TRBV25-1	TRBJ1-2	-	CASRQERGVGYTF	TGTGCCAGCAGGCAAGAACGGGGGGTTGGCTACACCTTC
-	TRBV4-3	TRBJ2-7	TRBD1	CASSQDHLEPGAGGVYEQYF	TGCGCCAGCAGCCAAGATCATTTAGAGCCCGGGGCAGGGGGTGTTTACGAGCAGTACTTC
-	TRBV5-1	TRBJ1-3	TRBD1	CASSFLTGTGEGNTIYF	TGCGCCAGCAGCTTTTTAACCGGGACAGGGGAAGGAAACACCATATATTTT
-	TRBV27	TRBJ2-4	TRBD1	CASSSGQLAKNIQYF	TGTGCCAGCAGTTCGGGACAGCTAGCCAAAAACATTCAGTACTTC
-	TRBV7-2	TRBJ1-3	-	CASSQPPGTGNTIYF	TGTGCCAGCAGCCAACCGCCGGGAACTGGAAACACCATATATTTT
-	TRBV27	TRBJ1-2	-	CASSLSGVYGYTF	TGTGCCAGCAGTTTATCAGGGGTCTATGGCTACACCTTC
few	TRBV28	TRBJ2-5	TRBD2	CASSSRTSGGQETQYF	TGTGCCAGCAGTTCACGGACTAGCGGGGGGCAAGAGACCCAGTACTTC
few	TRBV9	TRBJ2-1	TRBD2	CASSVVSTSGNEQFF	TGTGCCAGCAGCGTAGTATCGACTAGCGGGAATGAGCAGTTCTTC
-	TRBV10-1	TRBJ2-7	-	CASSDEGLSAYEQYF	TGCGCCAGCAGTGATGAGGGTTTGAGTGCCTACGAGCAGTACTTC
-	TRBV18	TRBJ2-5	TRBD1	CASSLRTGRMETQYF	TGTGCCAGCTCATTAAGGACAGGGAGGATGGAGACCCAGTACTTC
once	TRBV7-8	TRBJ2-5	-	CASSLDPGETQYF	TGTGCCAGCAGCTTAGACCCAGGAGAGACCCAGTACTTC
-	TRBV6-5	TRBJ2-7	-	CASTRGSPSYEQYF	TGTGCCAGCACCAGAGGTTCCCCCTCCTACGAGCAGTACTTC
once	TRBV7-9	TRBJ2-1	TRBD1	CASSPPGQGFFEQFF	TGTGCCAGCAGCCCACCGGGACAGGGCTTCTTTGAGCAGTTCTTC
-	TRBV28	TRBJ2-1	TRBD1	CASNILTGGNEQFF	TGTGCCAGCAATATCCTTACAGGGGGCAATGAGCAGTTCTTC
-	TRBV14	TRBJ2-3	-	CASNLVAGAPDTQYF	TGTGCCAGCAACCTCGTGGCGGGGGCCCCAGATACGCAGTATTTT
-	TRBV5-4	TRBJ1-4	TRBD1	CASSDQGADNEKLFF	TGTGCCAGCAGCGATCAGGGGGCGGATAATGAAAAACTGTTTTTT
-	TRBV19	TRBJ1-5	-	CASKLGTSNQPQHF	TGTGCCAGTAAACTAGGGACAAGCAATCAGCCCCAGCATTTT
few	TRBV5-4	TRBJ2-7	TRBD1	CASSRTGAQYEQYF	TGTGCCAGCAGCAGGACAGGGGCCCAATACGAGCAGTACTTC
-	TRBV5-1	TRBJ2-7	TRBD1	CASSGGQTNQQYF	TGCGCCAGCAGCGGGGGACAGACCAATCAGCAGTACTTC
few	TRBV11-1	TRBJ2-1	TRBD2	CASAVVAGHEQFF	TGTGCCAGCGCGGTGGTAGCGGGACATGAGCAGTTCTTC
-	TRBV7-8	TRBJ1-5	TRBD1	CASSSKGQGVGVQHF	TGTGCCAGCAGCTCAAAGGGACAGGGGGTAGGCGTCCAGCATTTT
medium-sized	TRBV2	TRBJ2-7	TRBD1	CASGGQGGYEQYF	TGTGCCAGCGGGGGACAGGGGGGCTACGAGCAGTACTTC
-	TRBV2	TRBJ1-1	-	CASSRTVGNTEAFF	TGTGCCAGCAGTCGGACAGTAGGGAACACTGAAGCTTTCTTT
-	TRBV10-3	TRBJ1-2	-	CAISKQDSLGFGYTF	TGTGCCATCAGTAAACAGGACAGTCTTGGTTTTGGCTACACCTTC
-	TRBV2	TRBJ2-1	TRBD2	CASSRSGRISDEQFF	TGTGCCAGCAGTCGAAGCGGGAGGATTAGCGATGAGCAGTTCTTC
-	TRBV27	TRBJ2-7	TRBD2	CASSFRSGDGDYEQYF	TGTGCCAGCAGTTTTAGGAGCGGGGATGGGGACTACGAGCAGTACTTC
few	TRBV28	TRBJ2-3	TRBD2	CASSLKGLAASTDTQYF	TGTGCCAGCAGCCTAAAAGGACTAGCGGCTAGCACAGATACGCAGTATTTT
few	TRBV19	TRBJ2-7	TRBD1	CASSDRGTGVYEQYF	TGTGCCAGTAGTGACCGCGGGACAGGAGTCTACGAGCAGTACTTC
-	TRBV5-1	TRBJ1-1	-	CASSLVGRESTEAFF	TGCGCCAGCAGCTTGGTTGGCCGGGAGAGCACTGAAGCTTTCTTT
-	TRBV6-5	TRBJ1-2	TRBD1	CASSSTPGQGNYGYTF	TGTGCCAGCAGTTCTACCCCGGGACAGGGAAACTATGGCTACACCTTC
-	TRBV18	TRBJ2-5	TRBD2	CASSQSGGETQYF	TGTGCCAGCTCACAAAGCGGGGGGGAGACCCAGTACTTC
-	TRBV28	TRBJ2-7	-	CASSLDTNEQYF	TGTGCCAGCAGTTTAGACACAAACGAGCAGTACTTC
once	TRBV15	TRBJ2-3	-	CATSIDLIATDTQYF	TGTGCCACCAGCATAGACCTAATAGCCACAGATACGCAGTATTTT
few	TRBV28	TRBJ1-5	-	CASRSGDQPQHF	TGTGCCAGCAGGTCAGGGGATCAGCCCCAGCATTTT
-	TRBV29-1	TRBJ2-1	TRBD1	CSVDRTGADEQFF	TGCAGCGTTGATAGGACAGGGGCCGATGAGCAGTTCTTC
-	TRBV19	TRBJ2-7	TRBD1	CASSERTGGNYEQYF	TGTGCCAGTAGTGAGAGGACAGGGGGGAACTACGAGCAGTACTTC
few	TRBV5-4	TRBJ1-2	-	CASSSGPTNYGYTF	TGTGCCAGCAGCTCCGGTCCCACTAACTATGGCTACACCTTC
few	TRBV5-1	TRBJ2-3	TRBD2	CASGGLAGSSTDTQYF	TGCGCCAGCGGGGGACTAGCGGGATCTAGCACAGATACGCAGTATTTT
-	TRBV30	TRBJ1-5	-	CACVGGGTGQPQHF	TGTGCCTGTGTGGGGGGAGGGACGGGTCAGCCCCAGCATTTT